Sequencing of this TCR beta chain was carried out in a study of cytomegalovirus exposure and HLA in healthy donors. PCR employed 60 Vbeta and 13 Jbeta primers. The repertoire was sequenced with immunoSEQ multiplex PCR; TCRdb's copy has only in-frame clones and lacks some. The table records 100,000 to 150,000 clones, more than 75% of them present only once. Remarks on this clone: The antigen remains undetermined.

Notes on the study in general: Sequencing likely caused a cluster of highly shared sequence variants.

V was shortened by 4 bases and J by 7 bases, with 17 bases between the two germline ends. Germline V gene data show CDR1 as SGHTA and CDR2 as FQGNSA. This CDR3 region has 15 residues. The sequence was collected from a man under 40 in good health and CMV-seropositive. The chain has TRBV7-2 and TRBJ1-5, with a possible D match to TRBD1 (6 bases). The source material was PBMCs. This chain's CDR3 is CASSWGGQGNQPQHF. For the CDR3, the DNA is TGTGCCAGCAGCTGGGGGGGGCAGGGGAACCAGCCCCAGCATTTT. The entire variable domain, with the rest obtained from reference TRBV7-2 and TRBJ1-5, is as follows: GAGVSQSPSNKVTEKGKDVELRCDPISGHTALYWYRQSLGQGLEFLIYFQGNSAPDKSGLPSDRFSAERTGGSVSTLTIQRTQQEDSAVYLCASSWGGQGNQPQHFGDGTRLSIL.